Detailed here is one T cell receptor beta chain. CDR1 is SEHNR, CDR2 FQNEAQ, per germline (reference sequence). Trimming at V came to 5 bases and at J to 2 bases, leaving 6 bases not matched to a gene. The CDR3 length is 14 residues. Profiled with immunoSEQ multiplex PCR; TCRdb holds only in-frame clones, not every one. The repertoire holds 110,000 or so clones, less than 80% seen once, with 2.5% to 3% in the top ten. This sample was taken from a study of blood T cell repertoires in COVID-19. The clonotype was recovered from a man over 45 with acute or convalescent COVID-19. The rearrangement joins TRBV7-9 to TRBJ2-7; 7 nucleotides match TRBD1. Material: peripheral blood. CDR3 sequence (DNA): TGTGCCAGCAGCACGCCCGGGACAGCCTACGAGCAGTACTTC. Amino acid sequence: CASSTPGTAYEQYF.